This record looks at one T cell receptor (beta chain) sequence and its context. Its matching antigen is unknown. A junction boundary mismatches the germline segment, possibly from a read error. This entry is derived from a study of T cell repertoires in cytomegalovirus infection. Study context: It can be stated that public TCR beta signatures indicated CMV infection as well as a matching HLA type. Findings of the study overall: Using cumulative public TCR beta family frequency, the authors identified those who carried CMV together with the relevant HLA. Ex vivo, HLA-C-restricted CMV-specific TCR beta clonotypes prevailed over the rest of the response.

Each CDR3 protein is one row after TCRdb ran MiXCR on the reads. The sample yields about 740,000 distinct CDR3 sequences, 35% seen once. The sequenced material came from PBMCs. This receptor was taken from a human donor in good health (CMV status not recorded). Some clones in this sample may be carry-over from other donors' samples.

This chain's CDR3 is CASILGSCGEQETQYF. CDR3 in DNA: TGTGCCAGCATCTTAGGGTCATGTGGGGAACAAGAGACCCAGTACTTC. This chain connects TRBV7-8 to TRBJ2-5; no firm D call. Germline CDR1 reads SGHVS; CDR2 reads FQNEAQ. This CDR3 contains 16 residues.